A single sample gave rise to the 8 T cell receptor beta chains below, sequenced in a study of cytomegalovirus exposure and HLA in healthy donors (TCRdb year 2017). The method was the immunoSEQ multiplex PCR assay. TCRdb's version of the immuneACCESS table is confined to in-frame rearrangements and falls short of the full clone set. An unresolved V gene accounts for under half of the shortfall where checked; the remainder is of unknown origin. For this sample there are under 200,000 clones; 86% appear just once. The ten biggest clones cover about 2.2% of the sample. The sequenced sample was PBMCs. The receptors stem from a woman between 18 and 29 years old in good health and CMV-seronegative.

The V call is TRBV5-1, the J call TRBJ1-4; D is perhaps TRBD1 (5 bases). Germline assignment: CDR1 SGHRS and CDR2 YFSETQ. The V gene lost 3 bases and the J gene lost 3 bases, with 18 bases spanning the gap. There are 17 residues in the CDR3. CDR3 loop: CASSSSFNRRPNEKLFF. Here the CDR3 DNA reads TGCGCCAGCAGCTCCTCGTTTAACAGGAGACCTAATGAAAAACTGTTTTTT.

Only a few counts were recorded for this clone. The J gene is TRBJ2-1, the V gene TRBV4-1; TRBD2 is a possible D gene (5 bases). Germline loops: CDR1 MGHRA, CDR2 YSYEKL. V dropped 1 base and J dropped 13 bases, with 14 bases sitting between them. This CDR3 spans 13 amino acids. The CDR3 protein is CASSQGRPGVQFF. For the CDR3, the DNA is TGCGCCAGCAGCCAAGGACGGCCCGGGGTTCAGTTCTTC.

The V call is TRBV10-2, the J call TRBJ1-2, with no clear D. The V end was cut by 1 base, the J end by 6 bases, with 9 bases between. CDR3 length equals 13 residues. Germline-derived CDR1 and CDR2 are WSHSY and SAAADI. This chain's CDR3 is CASSEWREHGYTF. In DNA form, the CDR3 reads TGCGCCAGCAGTGAGTGGAGGGAGCATGGCTACACCTTC.

The CDR3, as DNA: TGTGCCAGCAGTTTATTGGGGGGGCCAGGGGGCAAGCTATTCTTT. It translates to CASSLLGGPGGKLFF. The J gene is TRBJ1-1, the V gene TRBV27, with 8 bases lining up with TRBD1. This CDR3 spans 15 amino acids. The ends lost 1 base at V and 14 bases at J; junction bases unmatched: 15. The germline gives CDR1 MNHEY, CDR2 SMNVEV (reference sequence).

In this sample, this clone turned up once. This chain links TRBV5-1 with TRBJ1-1; D is uncertain. V lost 6 bases and J 1 base, leaving 7 bases between the germline ends. CDR1 is SGHRS, CDR2 YFSETQ, per germline. The CDR3 covers 12 residues. The CDR3 protein is CASKEGNTEAFF. CDR3 nucleotides: TGCGCCAGCAAGGAGGGGAACACTGAAGCTTTCTTT.

The chain couples TRBV7-9 to TRBJ1-2; 8 bases fit TRBD1. The germline V gene encodes CDR1 SEHNR and CDR2 FQNEAQ (reference sequence). The J segment lost 4 bases and the V segment lost 5 bases, leaving 6 bases of the junction unmatched. The CDR3 has 14 amino acids. The CDR3 protein is CASSPGQGPYGYTF. The CDR3 DNA sequence: TGTGCCAGCAGCCCTGGACAGGGTCCCTATGGCTACACCTTC.

Written as DNA, the CDR3 is TGTGCCAGCAGTGTTCCGGGACTCTCAACCGTCTACGAGCAGTACTTC. Amino acid sequence: CASSVPGLSTVYEQYF. The chain is built from TRBV6-1 and TRBJ2-7, with D possibly matching TRBD2 (6 bases). Germline V gene sequence: CDR1 MNHNS, CDR2 SASEGT. V was cut by 4 bases and J by 3 bases, with 19 bases left in between. CDR3 length: 16 residues.

V and J are TRBV4-3 and TRBJ2-7; D is undetermined. The V and J ends lost 0 bases and 4 bases respectively, with 7 bases between them. CDR3 length: 13 residues. Germline lookup yields CDR1 LGHNA and CDR2 YSLEER. The CDR3 DNA reads TGCGCCAGCAGCCAAGAGCTCAGGTACGAGCAGTACTTC. This translates into CASSQELRYEQYF.